The present T cell receptor (beta chain) was sequenced within a study of control samples from healthy donors and cancer patients. CDR3 length: 14 residues. In germline, CDR1 is KGHSH, CDR2 LQKENI. V was clipped by 6 bases and J by 8 bases; unmatched bases: 11. Libraries were prepared by immunoSEQ multiplex PCR; TCRdb keeps only in-frame clonotypes and omits some of them. The sample lists 170,000 or so clones; 80% to 95% were seen once. This chain joins TRBV18 and TRBJ1-1, with TRBD1 matching 8 bases. The sequenced sample was blood. The receptor was isolated from a man in his late teens or twenties in good health. The CDR3 reads CASSNQWGQEEAFF. As DNA, the CDR3 is TGTGCCAGCTCCAATCAGTGGGGACAGGAAGAAGCTTTCTTT.